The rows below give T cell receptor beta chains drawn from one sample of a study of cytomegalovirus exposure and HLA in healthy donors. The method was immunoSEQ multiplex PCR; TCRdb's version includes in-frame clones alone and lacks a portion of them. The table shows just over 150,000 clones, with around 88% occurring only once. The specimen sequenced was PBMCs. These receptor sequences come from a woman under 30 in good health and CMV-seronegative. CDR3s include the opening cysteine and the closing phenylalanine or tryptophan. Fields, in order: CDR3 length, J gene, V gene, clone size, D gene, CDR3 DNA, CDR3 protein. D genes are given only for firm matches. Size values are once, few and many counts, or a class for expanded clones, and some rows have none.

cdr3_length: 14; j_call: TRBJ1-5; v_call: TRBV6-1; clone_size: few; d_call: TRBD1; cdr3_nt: TGTGCCAGCAGTGAGACAGGGGGCAATCAGCCCCAGCATTTT; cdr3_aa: CASSETGGNQPQHF
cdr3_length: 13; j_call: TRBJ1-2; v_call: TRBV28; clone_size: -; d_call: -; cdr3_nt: TGTGCCAGCAATTTCGCCGGACAGTATGGCTACACCTTC; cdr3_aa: CASNFAGQYGYTF
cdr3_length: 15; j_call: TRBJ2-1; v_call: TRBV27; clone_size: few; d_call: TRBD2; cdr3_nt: TGTGCCAGCAGGGTCACTAGCGGGAGGGGCAATGAGCAGTTCTTC; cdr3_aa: CASRVTSGRGNEQFF
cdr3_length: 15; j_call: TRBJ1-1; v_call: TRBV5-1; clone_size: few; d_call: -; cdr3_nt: TGCGCCAGCAGCCAAAGTACATCGGGGAAGGGTGAAGCTTTCTTT; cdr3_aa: CASSQSTSGKGEAFF
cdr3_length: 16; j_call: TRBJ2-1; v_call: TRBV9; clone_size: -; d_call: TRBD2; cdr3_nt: TGTGCCAGCAGCGTAGCGGGGGGGCTGACCTACAATGAGCAGTTCTTC; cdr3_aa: CASSVAGGLTYNEQFF
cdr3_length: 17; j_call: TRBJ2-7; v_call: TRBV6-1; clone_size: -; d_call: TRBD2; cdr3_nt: TGTGCCAGCAGTGGCCCCCAGCGGGGGGCCCCAGTGGACGAGCAGTACTTC; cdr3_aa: CASSGPQRGAPVDEQYF
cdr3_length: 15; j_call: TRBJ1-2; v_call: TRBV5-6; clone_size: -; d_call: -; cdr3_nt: TGTGCCAGCAGCTTGGGACCGACAGCGACCTATGGCTACACCTTC; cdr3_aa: CASSLGPTATYGYTF
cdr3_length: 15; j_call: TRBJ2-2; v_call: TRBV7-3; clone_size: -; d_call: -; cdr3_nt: TGTGCCAGCAGTAGATTGGGCGAGAACACCGGGGAGCTGTTTTTT; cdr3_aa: CASSRLGENTGELFF
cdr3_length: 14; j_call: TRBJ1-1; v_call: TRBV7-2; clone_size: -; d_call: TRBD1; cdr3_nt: TGTGCCAGCAGCCCGCGACAGGGGGCCACTGAAGCTTTCTTT; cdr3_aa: CASSPRQGATEAFF
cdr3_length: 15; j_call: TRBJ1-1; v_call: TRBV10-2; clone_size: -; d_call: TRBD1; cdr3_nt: TGCGCCAGCATGGACGGGACAGGGGTCGGCACTGAAGCTTTCTTT; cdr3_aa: CASMDGTGVGTEAFF
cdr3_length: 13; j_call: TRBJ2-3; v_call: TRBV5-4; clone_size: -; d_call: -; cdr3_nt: TGTGCCAGCAGCACGCCTCCCACAGGTACGCAGTATTTT; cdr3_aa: CASSTPPTGTQYF
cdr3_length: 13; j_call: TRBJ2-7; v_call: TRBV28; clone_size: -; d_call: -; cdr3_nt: TGTGCCAGCAGGCACCCCTCAGGACACGAGCAGTACTTC; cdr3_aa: CASRHPSGHEQYF
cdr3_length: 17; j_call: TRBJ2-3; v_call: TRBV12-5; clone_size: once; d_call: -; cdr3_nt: TGTGCTAGTGGTTTGGGCCGGGACTCGGGGTTCACAGATACGCAGTATTTT; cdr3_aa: CASGLGRDSGFTDTQYF
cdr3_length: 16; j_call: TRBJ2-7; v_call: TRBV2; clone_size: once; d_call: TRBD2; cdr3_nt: TGTGCCAGCCGCCGACTAGCGGGATATCAGACCCACGAGCAGTACTTC; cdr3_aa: CASRRLAGYQTHEQYF
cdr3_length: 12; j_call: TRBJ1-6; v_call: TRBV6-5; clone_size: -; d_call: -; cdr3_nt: TGTGCCAGCAGTATTCCAGGTTTACCCCTCCACTTT; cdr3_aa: CASSIPGLPLHF
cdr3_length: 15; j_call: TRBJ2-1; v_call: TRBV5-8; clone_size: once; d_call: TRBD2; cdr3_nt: TGTGCCAGCAGCCAGCGGGGGAGCTCCTACAATGAGCAGTTCTTC; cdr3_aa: CASSQRGSSYNEQFF
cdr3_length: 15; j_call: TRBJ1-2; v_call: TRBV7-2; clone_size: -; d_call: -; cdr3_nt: TGTGCCAGCAGCTTAGTCGCGGGGGGGAGCTATGGCTACACCTTC; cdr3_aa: CASSLVAGGSYGYTF
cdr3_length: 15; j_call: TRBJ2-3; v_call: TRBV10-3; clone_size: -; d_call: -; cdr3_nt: TGTGCCATCAGTGAGCAGGGTATTTTCACAGATACGCAGTATTTT; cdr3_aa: CAISEQGIFTDTQYF
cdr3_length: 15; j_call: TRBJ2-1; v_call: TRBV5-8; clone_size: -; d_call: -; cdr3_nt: TGTGCCAGCAGCTTAGGGACTCCGGTCGGCGATGAGCAGTTCTTC; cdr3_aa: CASSLGTPVGDEQFF
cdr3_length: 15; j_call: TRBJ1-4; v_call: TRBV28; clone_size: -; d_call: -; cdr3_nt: TGTGCCAGCAGTCCCTCGGCAGGATGGGAGGAAAAACTGTTTTTT; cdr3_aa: CASSPSAGWEEKLFF
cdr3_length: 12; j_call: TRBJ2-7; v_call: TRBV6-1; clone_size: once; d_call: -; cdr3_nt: TGTGCCAGCGGCCCAGACTCCTACGAGCAGTACTTC; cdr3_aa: CASGPDSYEQYF
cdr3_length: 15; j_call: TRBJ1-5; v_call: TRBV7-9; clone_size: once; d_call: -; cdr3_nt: TGTGCCAGCAGCCATTCGCGCCTGGAGAATCAGCCCCAGCATTTT; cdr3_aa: CASSHSRLENQPQHF
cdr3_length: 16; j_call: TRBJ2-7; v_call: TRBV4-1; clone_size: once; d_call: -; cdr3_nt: TGCGCCAGCAGCCAAGAATGGATAGAGGCCTCCTACGAGCAGTACTTC; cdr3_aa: CASSQEWIEASYEQYF
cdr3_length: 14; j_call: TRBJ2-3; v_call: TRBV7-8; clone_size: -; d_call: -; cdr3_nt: TGTGCCAGCAGCTTGCAGGGCGGCACAGATACGCAGTATTTT; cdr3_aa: CASSLQGGTDTQYF
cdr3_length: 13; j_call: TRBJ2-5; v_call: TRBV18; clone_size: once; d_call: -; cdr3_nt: TGTGCCAGCTCACCCGGTGATAAAGAGACCCAGTACTTC; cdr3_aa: CASSPGDKETQYF
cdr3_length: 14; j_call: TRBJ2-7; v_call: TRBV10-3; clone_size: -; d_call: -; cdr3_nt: TGTGCCATCAGTGGCGGACTTTCCCCCCACGAGCAGTACTTC; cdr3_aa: CAISGGLSPHEQYF
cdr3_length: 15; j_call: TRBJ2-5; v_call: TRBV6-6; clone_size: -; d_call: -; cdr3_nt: TGTGCCAGCAGTTACAACGAGGGAGGAGCAGAGACCCAGTACTTC; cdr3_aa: CASSYNEGGAETQYF
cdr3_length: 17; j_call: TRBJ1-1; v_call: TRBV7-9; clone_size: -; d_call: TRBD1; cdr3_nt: TGTTCCAGCAGCTCCGCCCGACAGGGTTTAGTCAACACTGAAGCTTTCTTT; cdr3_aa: CSSSSARQGLVNTEAFF
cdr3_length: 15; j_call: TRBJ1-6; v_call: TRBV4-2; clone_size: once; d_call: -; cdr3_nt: TGTGCCAGCAGCCACGATTTAGGAGGCTCTTCACCCCTCCACTTT; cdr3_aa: CASSHDLGGSSPLHF
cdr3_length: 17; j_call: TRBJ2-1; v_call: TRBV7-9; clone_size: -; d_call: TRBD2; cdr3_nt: TGTGCCAGCAGCTTAGGCCGTTATAGCGGGAGGGGGGATGAGCAGTTCTTC; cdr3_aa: CASSLGRYSGRGDEQFF
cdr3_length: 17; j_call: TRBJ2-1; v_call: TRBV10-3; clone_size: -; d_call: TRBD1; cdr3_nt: TGTGCCATCAGTGAGTCCTTGACAGGGGGACCGTACAATGAGCAGTTCTTC; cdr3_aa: CAISESLTGGPYNEQFF
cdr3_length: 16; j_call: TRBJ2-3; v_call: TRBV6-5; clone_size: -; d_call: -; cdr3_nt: TGTGCCAGCAGTTACTACGGTGGCGGATTAACAGATACGCAGTATTTT; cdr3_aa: CASSYYGGGLTDTQYF
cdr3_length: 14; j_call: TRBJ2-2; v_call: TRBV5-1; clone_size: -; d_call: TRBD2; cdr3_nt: TGCGCCAGCAGCTTGGGCGGGGGCACCGGGGAGCTGTTTTTT; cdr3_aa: CASSLGGGTGELFF
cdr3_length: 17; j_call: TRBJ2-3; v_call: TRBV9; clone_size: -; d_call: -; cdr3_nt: TGTGCCAGCAGCGTAGCAGGTAGCGGTTCTAGCACAGATACGCAGTATTTT; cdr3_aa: CASSVAGSGSSTDTQYF